One and the same sample provided the 19 T cell receptor beta chains below, sequenced in a study of tumor-infiltrating lymphocytes in localized non-small cell lung cancer (dated by TCRdb to 2020 to 2022). Library preparation employed the immunoSEQ multiplex PCR assay. TCRdb took over this immuneACCESS table, retaining in-frame rearrangements with V and J assigned. Such tables are incomplete; in checked studies, under half of the missing clones stem from an unresolved V gene, and the remainder is unexplained. This sample holds some 13,000 clones; approximately 74% were observed only once. Clones ranked in the top ten supply roughly an eighth of the sample. Sample: uninvolved lung tissue not adjacent to the tumor. The receptors stem from a human donor with non-small cell lung cancer.

The genes are TRBV6-1 and TRBJ1-2; D unclear. Germline V gene data show CDR1 as MNHNS and CDR2 as SASEGT. CDR3 size: 15 residues. V lost 4 bases and J 1 base, leaving 13 bases between the germline ends. The CDR3 spells CASSVRIRNNYGYTF. The CDR3, as DNA: TGTGCCAGCAGTGTACGGATTCGGAATAACTATGGCTACACCTTC.

This clone was counted only a few times. The chain links TRBV5-1 to TRBJ2-7; 9 bases align to TRBD1. The J segment lost 6 bases and the V segment lost 0 bases, leaving 1 base of the junction unmatched. This CDR3 has 13 residues. Germline assignment: CDR1 SGHRS and CDR2 YFSETQ. CDR3 coding DNA: TGCGCCAGCAGCTTGGAGACAGGGGGCGAGCAGTACTTC. Its translation: CASSLETGGEQYF.

By frequency in the sample, this clone is medium-sized. The chain uses TRBV4-3 and TRBJ2-7; TRBD2 is a possible D gene (6 bases). The CDR3 is made up of 18 amino acids. With 0 bases removed from V and 6 bases from J, the gap between germline ends came to 24 bases. CDR1 LGHNA and CDR2 YSLEER come from the germline V gene. CDR3 residues: CASSQDLASGLLSPEQYF. CDR3 nucleotides: TGCGCCAGCAGCCAAGATCTGGCGTCCGGACTACTCTCACCCGAGCAGTACTTC.

The J gene is TRBJ2-7, the V gene TRBV2; a weak D match, TRBD1 (6 bases). The CDR3 is 12 residues long. Trimming removed 6 bases at V and 6 bases at J, with 12 bases between. The germline CDR1 and CDR2 sequences are SNHLY and FYNNEI. The CDR3 reads CASREQGFEQYF. The CDR3 nucleotides are TGTGCCAGCAGGGAGCAGGGGTTCGAGCAGTACTTC.

The genes are TRBV7-2 and TRBJ2-5; D gene ambiguous. With 1 base removed from V and 1 base from J, the gap between germline ends came to 10 bases. In germline, CDR1 is SGHTA, CDR2 FQGNSA. The CDR3 totals 15 residues. CDR3 sequence: CASSLGPTFQETQYF. The CDR3 nucleotides are TGTGCCAGCAGCTTAGGACCTACATTCCAAGAGACCCAGTACTTC.

The CDR3 is CASSLPGQGYEQYF. The DNA of the CDR3 is TGTGCCAGCAGCTTACCGGGACAGGGCTACGAGCAGTACTTC. The chain links TRBV5-6 to TRBJ2-7, with 9 bases aligning to TRBD1. This CDR3 has 14 residues. J lost 3 bases, V lost 2 bases, and 3 bases had no gene match. CDR1 is SGHDT and CDR2 is YYEEEE in the germline V gene.

V gene TRBV5-1 combines with J gene TRBJ1-3; D call uncertain. The CDR3 contains 14 residues. Between the trimmed V and J ends, which lost 5 bases and 0 bases, there was a span of 9 bases. Germline V gene lookup returns CDR1 SGHRS and CDR2 YFSETQ. Written as DNA, the CDR3 is TGCGCCAGCAGAGAACTGACCTCTGGAAACACCATATATTTT. Amino acid sequence: CASRELTSGNTIYF.

V usage is TRBV4-3 and J usage is TRBJ2-1, with 8 bases lining up with TRBD2. There are 15 residues in the CDR3. The J segment lost 2 bases and the V segment lost 3 bases, leaving 3 bases of the junction unmatched. Germline V lookup: CDR1 LGHNA, CDR2 YSLEER. CDR3 sequence (DNA): TGCGCCAGCAGCCAGGGACTAGGTGCCTACAATGAGCAGTTCTTC. Translating gives CASSQGLGAYNEQFF.

This clone appeared a single time. The V and J genes are TRBV10-3 and TRBJ1-2; D is unresolved. Looked up from germline, CDR1 is ENHRY and CDR2 is SYGVKD. There are 12 residues in the CDR3. The V gene lost 10 bases and the J gene lost 4 bases, with 13 bases spanning the gap. CDR3 in amino acids: CASRTSVYGYTF. CDR3 nucleotides: TGTGCCAGCAGGACTAGCGTCTATGGCTACACCTTC.

The gene calls are TRBV28 and TRBJ2-5; 8 positions match TRBD1. V dropped 6 bases and J dropped 5; count of bases not matched to a gene: 11. Germline V CDR1 and CDR2: MDHEN, SYDVKM. The CDR3 spans 15 residues. CDR3 DNA: TGTGCCAGCAGCCATACAGGGGGGTCGGGCGAGACCCAGTACTTC. Amino acid sequence: CASSHTGGSGETQYF.

On this clone itself: Other DNA sequences of this sample code for an identical CDR3. The V and J genes are TRBV5-8 and TRBJ2-2; either TRBD1 or TRBD2 may supply D (6 bases each). V lost 2 bases, J lost 3 bases, and 11 bases lay in between. The CDR3 length is 15 residues. The germline V gene encodes CDR1 SGHTS and CDR2 YDEGEE. The CDR3 loop reads CASSLRGADTGELFF. The CDR3 DNA sequence: TGTGCCAGCAGCTTAAGGGGGGCCGACACCGGGGAGCTGTTTTTT. Full variable domain (outside the CDR3, taken from reference TRBV5-8 and TRBJ2-2): EAGVTQSPTHLIKTRGQQATLRCSPISGHTSVYWYQQALGLGLQFLLWYDEGEERNRGNFPPRFSGRQFPNYSSELNVNALELEDSALYLCASSLRGADTGELFFGEGSRLTVL.

This sequence joins TRBV5-1 and TRBJ2-7, with 9 nucleotides matching TRBD1. Looked up from germline, CDR1 is SGHRS and CDR2 is YFSETQ. V dropped 2 bases and J dropped 6; count of bases not matched to a gene: 0. The CDR3 is 12 amino acids. CDR3 nucleotide sequence: TGCGCCAGCAGCTTACAGGGGGCCGAGCAGTACTTC. Amino acids: CASSLQGAEQYF.

V and J are TRBV11-3 and TRBJ2-5; a possible D gene is TRBD2 (6 bases). The CDR3 is made up of 14 amino acids. Trimming stripped 3 bases from V and 0 bases from J, with 8 bases between. Germline values: CDR1 SGHNT, CDR2 YENEEA. CDR3 sequence reads: CASSLGGNQETQYF. The CDR3 DNA reads TGTGCCAGCAGCTTGGGCGGGAACCAAGAGACCCAGTACTTC.

This clone is categorized as medium-sized (0.01 to 0.1%). V is TRBV6-1 and J is TRBJ1-1; no clear D. Germline CDR1 is MNHNS and CDR2 is SASEGT. CDR3 size: 13 residues. The ends were cut back, 4 bases at V and 5 bases at J, with 11 bases in the middle. The CDR3 loop reads CASSVSIQTEAFF. CDR3 in DNA: TGTGCCAGCAGTGTCTCGATCCAGACTGAAGCTTTCTTT.

The gene calls are TRBV6-6 and TRBJ1-2; 11 bases are shared with TRBD1. The V and J ends lost 7 bases and 4 bases, in that order; junction bases with no gene match: 11. The CDR3 totals 16 residues. Germline CDR1 is MNHNY and CDR2 is SVGAGI (reference sequence). The CDR3 protein is CASTRTGGSFPYGYTF. As DNA, the CDR3 is TGTGCCAGCACCCGGACAGGGGGCTCCTTCCCCTATGGCTACACCTTC.

This rearrangement joins TRBV7-2 to TRBJ1-1; 8 nucleotides match TRBD1. This CDR3 contains 15 residues. The ends lost 7 bases at V and 0 bases at J; junction bases unmatched: 7. CDR1 and CDR2 (germline): SGHTA, FQGNSA. The CDR3 region is CASNDRGKVNTEAFF. CDR3 nucleotides: TGTGCCAGCAACGACAGGGGCAAGGTGAACACTGAAGCTTTCTTT.

The CDR3 region is CASSSGGSNQPQHF. The CDR3 DNA is TGTGCCAGCAGCTCCGGGGGTAGCAATCAGCCCCAGCATTTT. The chain is built from TRBV9 and TRBJ1-5; D may be TRBD1 (5 bases). Germline V lookup: CDR1 SGDLS, CDR2 YYNGEE. This CDR3 is 14 amino acids long. V lost 4 bases to trimming and J lost 0 bases, with 8 bases between them. The whole variable domain, filled in from reference TRBV9 and TRBJ1-5, reads DSGVTQTPKHLITATGQRVTLRCSPRSGDLSVYWYQQSLDQGLQFLIQYYNGEERAKGNILERFSAQQFPDLHSELNLSSLELGDSALYFCASSSGGSNQPQHFGDGTRLSIL.

This clone was seen a few times. J is TRBJ1-1 and V is TRBV19, with TRBD1 as a possible D gene (6 bases). The CDR3 covers 14 residues. Germline V CDR1 and CDR2: LNHDA, SQIVND (reference sequence). V dropped 3 bases and J dropped 8 bases, with 16 bases sitting between them. As DNA, the CDR3 is TGTGCCAGTAGTATCCCCCGGACAGTAGGCGAAGCTTTCTTT. Its translation: CASSIPRTVGEAFF.

The chain couples TRBV4-3 to TRBJ1-4, with D possibly being TRBD1 (5 bases). This CDR3 spans 15 amino acids. The V gene's germline CDR1 is LGHNA and CDR2 YSLEER. V gave up 0 bases and J gave up 7 bases, with 12 bases separating them. CDR3 in DNA: TGCGCCAGCAGCCAAGACGGGGGGGGTATTGAAAAACTGTTTTTT. Its protein product is CASSQDGGGIEKLFF.